This is a list of T cell receptor beta chains from one sample in a study of regulatory T cells in long-lasting Graves disease. TCRdb reanalysed the multiplex PCR reads using MiXCR and keeps one entry per CDR3 protein. The repertoire holds over 500,000 distinct CDR3 sequences, with roughly 15% as singletons. These sequences were also reported in another study, on T cells in Graves' hyperthyroidism and ophthalmopathy.

The material was peripheral blood mononuclear cells (PBMCs), obtained at new diagnosis, from a patient treated with antithyroid drugs. Every receptor here comes from a man between 18 and 29 years old with Graves disease. Both conserved end residues are part of each CDR3. A D gene is named only where the DNA matches it firmly. Clone size is shown for a subset of rows, as once, few, many or a class of expanded clone.

clone size: NA; D gene: NA; J gene: TRBJ2-7; V gene: TRBV4-1; CDR3 DNA: TGCGCCAGCAGCCAACTCGGACTTCATACCTACGAGCAGTACTTC; CDR3 protein: CASSQLGLHTYEQYF
clone size: many; D gene: TRBD1; J gene: TRBJ1-1; V gene: TRBV28; CDR3 DNA: TGTGCCAGCAGTTTATTATTGACAGGGCGGGTGAACACTGAAGCTTTCTTT; CDR3 protein: CASSLLLTGRVNTEAFF
clone size: NA; D gene: NA; J gene: TRBJ2-6; V gene: TRBV12-3/TRBV12-4; CDR3 DNA: TGTGCCAGCAGAGGGCGCGTCCTGACTTTC; CDR3 protein: CASRGRVLTF
clone size: NA; D gene: TRBD2; J gene: TRBJ2-2; V gene: TRBV11-2; CDR3 DNA: TGTGCCAGCAGCCCCCTGCCGGGACTAGCCACCGGGGAGCTGTTTTTT; CDR3 protein: CASSPLPGLATGELFF
clone size: many; D gene: NA; J gene: TRBJ2-7; V gene: TRBV6-2/TRBV6-3; CDR3 DNA: TGTGCCAGCAGTTACGGCCTCAATCGGGAGCAGTACTTC; CDR3 protein: CASSYGLNREQYF
clone size: many; D gene: NA; J gene: TRBJ2-1; V gene: TRBV11-2; CDR3 DNA: TGTGCCAGCAGCACCCCCGGGCTAAACAATGAGCAGTTCTTC; CDR3 protein: CASSTPGLNNEQFF
clone size: many; D gene: TRBD2; J gene: TRBJ2-7; V gene: TRBV7-9; CDR3 DNA: TGTGCCAGCAGCTCTAACTTAGCGGGAAACTACGAGCAGTACTTC; CDR3 protein: CASSSNLAGNYEQYF
clone size: many; D gene: NA; J gene: TRBJ2-7; V gene: TRBV20-1; CDR3 DNA: TGCAGTGCTCTCGGACAGCGTATTTCCTACGAGCAGTACTTC; CDR3 protein: CSALGQRISYEQYF
clone size: many; D gene: NA; J gene: TRBJ2-7; V gene: TRBV29-1; CDR3 DNA: TGCAGCGTTGAATACGGAAACGAGCAGTACTTC; CDR3 protein: CSVEYGNEQYF
clone size: many; D gene: NA; J gene: TRBJ2-2; V gene: TRBV30; CDR3 DNA: TGTGCCTGGAGTGGCAAGGTGCGGAACACCGGGGAGCTGTTTTTT; CDR3 protein: CAWSGKVRNTGELFF
clone size: few; D gene: NA; J gene: TRBJ1-4; V gene: TRBV7-8; CDR3 DNA: TGTGCCAGCAGCTCTACAGGAACCACTAATGAAAAACTGTTTTTT; CDR3 protein: CASSSTGTTNEKLFF
clone size: few; D gene: TRBD2; J gene: TRBJ2-7; V gene: TRBV4-1; CDR3 DNA: TGCGCCAGCAGCGTTGGTCTAGCGGGAGGGACCTACGAGCAGTACTTC; CDR3 protein: CASSVGLAGGTYEQYF
clone size: NA; D gene: TRBD1; J gene: TRBJ1-2; V gene: TRBV28; CDR3 DNA: TGTGCCAGCAGTTTATTAGACAGGGGGGACGGCTACACCTTC; CDR3 protein: CASSLLDRGDGYTF
clone size: NA; D gene: NA; J gene: TRBJ2-5; V gene: TRBV5-1; CDR3 DNA: TGCGCCAGCAGCTTGGGCAGAGGGAGACGTCAAGAGACCCAGTACTTC; CDR3 protein: CASSLGRGRRQETQYF
clone size: NA; D gene: TRBD1; J gene: TRBJ1-1; V gene: TRBV5-1; CDR3 DNA: TGCGCCAGCAGCTTCAATCACAGGGGCACTGAAGCTTTCTTT; CDR3 protein: CASSFNHRGTEAFF